The next 21 T cell receptor beta chains were all read from a single sample in a study of blood T cells in healthy people across ages. Alongside a J-beta primer mix, a sample-barcoded 5' primer served in a second PCR lasting about 7 to 11 cycles. MiXCR, run by TCRdb on the 5' RACE reads, gives a single entry per CDR3 protein. This table has approximately 730,000 distinct CDR3 sequences, 43% appearing once. The specimen was blood. These receptors originate from a woman aged 55-75 years in good health.

In its sample, this clonotype was seen a few times. The CDR3, as DNA: TGTGCCAGCAGCGCGCGGGACAGTAACTATGGCTACACCTTC. It codes for CASSARDSNYGYTF. This chain connects TRBV7-9 to TRBJ1-2, with 7 positions matching TRBD1. The CDR3 is 14 residues long. V trimming: 5 bases; J trimming: 1 base; junction bases outside the gene matches: 4. Germline V gives CDR1 SEHNR, CDR2 FQNEAQ (reference sequence).

The chain has TRBV29-1 and TRBJ2-7; weak D call: TRBD1 (6 bases). Germline V gene data show CDR1 as SQVTM and CDR2 as ANQGSEA. Trimming took 4 bases from V and 6 from J, leaving 16 bases between them. The CDR3 covers 13 residues. DNA of the CDR3: TGCAGCGTTGGGGGGCAGGGGTTGTCCGAGCAGTACTTC. It encodes CSVGGQGLSEQYF.

This rearrangement joins TRBV10-3 to TRBJ2-1, with D unclear. CDR3 length equals 13 residues. Germline V gene sequence: CDR1 ENHRY, CDR2 SYGVKD. The V end was cut by 4 bases, the J end by 9 bases, with 13 bases between. This CDR3 reads CAISVRGDGEQFF. The CDR3 DNA is TGTGCCATCAGTGTTAGAGGTGACGGTGAGCAGTTCTTC.

The chain links TRBV6-5 to TRBJ2-7, with 9 bases lining up with TRBD1. The V gene end was trimmed by 5 bases and the J gene end by 4 bases; junction bases not matched to a gene: 6. The CDR3 has 14 amino acids. CDR1 and CDR2 (germline): MNHEY, SVGAGI. The CDR3 here is CASSPGTGLYEQYF. Here the CDR3 DNA reads TGTGCCAGCAGTCCCGGGACAGGGTTGTACGAGCAGTACTTC.

The chain uses TRBV20-1 and TRBJ2-5, with TRBD2 identical over 9 bases. CDR1 and CDR2 from the germline V gene are DFQATT and SNEGSKA (reference sequence). This CDR3 is built from 15 residues. V shed 0 bases and J 11 bases; nucleotides not matched to a gene: 13. The CDR3 loop reads CSARDLGGRANEQYF. CDR3 sequence (DNA): TGCAGTGCTAGAGATCTAGGCGGGAGGGCCAATGAGCAGTACTTC.

V is TRBV7-9 and J is TRBJ1-6; the match to TRBD1 covers 7 bases. Losses at the gene ends were 5 bases for V and 7 bases for J; bases not matched to a gene: 5. In germline, CDR1 is SEHNR, CDR2 FQNEAQ (reference sequence). The CDR3 runs 14 residues. The CDR3 nucleotides are TGTGCCAGCAGCACCCCAGGGGGGAATTCACCCCTCCACTTT. Protein sequence: CASSTPGGNSPLHF.

The chain employs TRBV7-3 and TRBJ2-7; TRBD1 might be the D (6 bases). Germline V lookup: CDR1 SGHTA, CDR2 FQGTGA. V was shortened by 4 bases and J by 7 bases, with 14 bases between the two germline ends. This CDR3 contains 13 residues. The CDR3 coding sequence is TGTGCCAGCAGCTACCTCAGGGGTAATGAGCAGTACTTC. As protein: CASSYLRGNEQYF.

The rearrangement uses TRBV7-8 and TRBJ2-1; D might be TRBD2 (6 bases). Germline-derived CDR1 and CDR2 are SGHVS and FQNEAQ. V dropped 3 bases and J dropped 0 bases, with 21 bases sitting between them. The CDR3 is made up of 19 amino acids. Here the CDR3 reads CASSFHLQLRGSSYNEQFF. The CDR3 region has the DNA TGTGCCAGCAGCTTCCATCTTCAGCTCCGGGGGAGCTCCTACAATGAGCAGTTCTTC.

The CDR3 protein is CASGLPRDTIHSTYNEQFF. The DNA for the CDR3 is TGTGCTAGTGGTTTGCCCCGGGACACCATCCATTCCACCTACAATGAGCAGTTCTTC. The chain recombines TRBV12-5 with TRBJ2-1; TRBD1 is a possible D gene (6 bases). Germline CDR1 LGHNT, CDR2 FRNRAP. The length of the CDR3 is 19 residues. V lost 2 bases and J lost 2, with 22 bases in between. The whole variable domain, remainder taken from reference TRBV12-5 and TRBJ2-1, is DARVTQTPRHKVTEMGQEVTMRCQPILGHNTVFWYRQTMMQGLELLAYFRNRAPLDDSGMPKDRFSAEMPDATLATLKIQPSEPRDSAVYFCASGLPRDTIHSTYNEQFFGPGTRLTVL.

This chain joins TRBV7-3 and TRBJ2-1; TRBD1 matches at 7 bases. Trimming took 4 bases from V and 7 from J; bases not matched to a gene: 10. The V gene's germline CDR1 is SGHTA and CDR2 FQGTGA. This CDR3 contains 15 residues. In nucleotides, the CDR3 is TGTGCCAGCAGCTCTCCGGGACAGAAACGGAATGAGCAGTTCTTC. It translates to CASSSPGQKRNEQFF.

The chain employs TRBV20-1 and TRBJ1-5; 9 bases align to TRBD1. Germline V CDR1 and CDR2: DFQATT, SNEGSKA (reference sequence). Trimming at V came to 2 bases and at J to 4 bases, leaving 6 bases not matched to a gene. The CDR3 contains 15 residues. CDR3 in DNA: TGCAGTGCTAGACTTACCGGGACAGGGAATCAGCCCCAGCATTTT. It is translated as CSARLTGTGNQPQHF.

To note about this clonotype: A much more abundant neighbour one base away suggests this may be a read error. J is TRBJ1-2 and V is TRBV9; D gene ambiguous. The CDR3 has 16 residues. Germline CDR1 reads SGDLS; CDR2 reads YYNGEE. CDR3 in amino acids: CAGSALSPDSNYGYTF. The CDR3 coding sequence is TGTGCCGGCAGCGCCTTGTCCCCGGACTCTAACTATGGCTACACCTTC.

This clonotype was seen repeatedly, ten times or more. The rearrangement joins TRBV7-9 to TRBJ2-7; D is unclear. This CDR3 region has 15 residues. Looked up from germline, CDR1 is SEHNR and CDR2 is FQNEAQ (reference sequence). The ends were cut back, 0 bases at V and 0 bases at J, with 9 bases in the middle. CDR3 in DNA: TGTGCCAGCAGCTTAGCGGACGGCGCCTCCTACGAGCAGTACTTC. Residues: CASSLADGASYEQYF.

The J gene is TRBJ1-5, the V gene TRBV7-3; D is perhaps TRBD1 (5 bases). This CDR3 spans 13 amino acids. Germline assignment: CDR1 SGHTA and CDR2 FQGTGA. Trimming took 2 bases from V and 5 from J, leaving 7 bases between them. Here the CDR3 DNA reads TGTGCCAGCAGCTTAGGGGCAGATCAGCCCCAGCATTTT. Residues: CASSLGADQPQHF.

The V call is TRBV25-1, the J call TRBJ2-3; D uncertain. The CDR3 has 15 amino acids. The V end lost 5 bases, the J end lost 0 bases, and 12 bases lay between the germline ends. The germline gives CDR1 MGHDK, CDR2 SYGVNS. The CDR3 reads CASSRDLASTDTQYF. CDR3 coding DNA: TGTGCCAGCAGTAGAGATCTGGCAAGCACAGATACGCAGTATTTT.

This chain uses TRBV25-1 with TRBJ1-5, with TRBD1 as a possible D gene (5 bases). CDR1 MGHDK and CDR2 SYGVNS come from the germline V gene. V gave up 0 bases and J gave up 6 bases, with 9 bases separating them. The length of the CDR3 is 14 residues. CDR3 sequence reads: CASSEYYGAQPQHF. The CDR3 region has the DNA TGTGCCAGCAGTGAATATTACGGGGCTCAGCCCCAGCATTTT.

This chain links TRBV7-9 with TRBJ2-5; TRBD2 aligns across 7 bases. The end of the DNA fits TRBJ2-7 better, so the J call may be wrong. Germline V gene lookup returns CDR1 SEHNR and CDR2 FQNEAQ (reference sequence). The CDR3 is 15 residues long. The CDR3 is CASSSRPAGDGEQYF. CDR3 nucleotide sequence: TGTGCCAGCAGCTCAAGGCCGGCGGGGGATGGCGAGCAGTACTTC.

This clonotype was detected only a few times. The chain links TRBV28 to TRBJ2-1; D remains ambiguous. The CDR3 spans 16 residues. Deletions cut 2 bases from V and 1 base from J, with 12 bases between. Germline-derived CDR1 and CDR2 are MDHEN and SYDVKM. The CDR3 spells CASSLLRLPSYNEQFF. The CDR3 nucleotides read TGTGCCAGCAGTTTACTCAGACTGCCTTCCTACAATGAGCAGTTCTTC. The whole variable domain, filled in from reference TRBV28 and TRBJ2-1, reads DVKVTQSSRYLVKRTGEKVFLECVQDMDHENMFWYRQDPGLGLRLIYFSYDVKMKEKGDIPEGYSVSREKKERFSLILESASTNQTSMYLCASSLLRLPSYNEQFFGPGTRLTVL.

The chain employs TRBV7-9 and TRBJ1-2, with D unclear. The CDR3 extends over 12 amino acids. CDR1 SEHNR and CDR2 FQNEAQ come from the germline V gene (reference sequence). Trimming left V 2 bases short and J 3 bases short, with 4 bases between. Here the CDR3 reads CASSLSYYGYTF. The CDR3 region has the DNA TGTGCCAGCAGCTTAAGCTACTATGGCTACACCTTC.

In this sample, this clonotype turned up a few times. The J gene is TRBJ1-2, the V gene TRBV14, with no clear D. The CDR3 sequence is 15 residues long. The V gene lost 4 bases and the J gene lost 7 bases, with 19 bases spanning the gap. Germline V lookup: CDR1 SGHDN, CDR2 FVKESK. The CDR3 DNA reads as TGTGCCAGCAGCCCCCGCCCTCCAGAAAGTGGTGGCTACACCTTC. Translated: CASSPRPPESGGYTF.

J is TRBJ2-7 and V is TRBV11-2; 9 bases line up with TRBD2. The V gene's germline CDR1 is SGHAT and CDR2 FQNNGV. J was trimmed by 0 bases and V by 5 bases; bases with no gene match: 8. The CDR3 extends over 16 amino acids. CDR3 DNA sequence: TGTGCCAGCAGCCCAAATAGCGGGGGAAACTCCTACGAGCAGTACTTC. Protein: CASSPNSGGNSYEQYF.